This entry features one T cell receptor beta chain sequence. The germline gives CDR1 GTSNPN, CDR2 SVGIG (reference sequence). The CDR3 is made up of 15 amino acids. Trimming left V 2 bases short and J 9 bases short, with 17 bases between. How the authors handled the data: Using reference gene primer amplification, nucleated cell counts were estimated. Repertoires were generated with immunoSEQ multiplex PCR, while TCRdb's copy carries only in-frame clones and drops some. V and J calls and clone size follow that table, whereas D and trimming were derived from the DNA. The sample consists of 400,000 to 550,000 clones, roughly 87% of them appearing once. Adults between about 18 and 95 years of age took part from 20 to 25 US areas. Participants' reported clinical history set cohort assignment. This entry is derived from a study of blood T cell repertoires in COVID-19. Study background: Sources were T cells, B-cell-depleted T cells, or PBMCs; the material itself was cDNA or gDNA.

The sequenced material came from PBMCs or T cells enriched from blood (not recorded which). J is TRBJ1-6 and V is TRBV30; D call uncertain. The TCR was taken from a woman in her late teens or twenties with acute COVID-19. CDR3 sequence reads: CAWSFTTGKGSPLHF. The CDR3 DNA reads as TGTGCCTGGAGTTTCACGACGGGGAAGGGTTCACCCCTCCACTTT.